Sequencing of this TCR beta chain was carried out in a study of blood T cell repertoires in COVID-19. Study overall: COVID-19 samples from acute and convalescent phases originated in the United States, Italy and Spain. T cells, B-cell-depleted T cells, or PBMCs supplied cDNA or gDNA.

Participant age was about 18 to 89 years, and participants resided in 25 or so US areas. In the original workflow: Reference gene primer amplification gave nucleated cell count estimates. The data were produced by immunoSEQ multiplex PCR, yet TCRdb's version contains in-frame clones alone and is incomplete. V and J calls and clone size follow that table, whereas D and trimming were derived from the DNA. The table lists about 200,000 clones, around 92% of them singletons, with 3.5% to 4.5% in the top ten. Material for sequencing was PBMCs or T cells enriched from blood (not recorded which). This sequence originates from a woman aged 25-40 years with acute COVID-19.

Here the CDR3 DNA reads TGCGCCAGCCGCGAAACAGTCTCTGGAAACACCATATATTTT. It translates to CASRETVSGNTIYF. The chain recombines TRBV5-1 with TRBJ1-3; D remains unclear. V gave up 7 bases and J gave up 0 bases, with 11 bases separating them. This CDR3 spans 14 amino acids. Germline V gene data show CDR1 as SGHRS and CDR2 as YFSETQ.